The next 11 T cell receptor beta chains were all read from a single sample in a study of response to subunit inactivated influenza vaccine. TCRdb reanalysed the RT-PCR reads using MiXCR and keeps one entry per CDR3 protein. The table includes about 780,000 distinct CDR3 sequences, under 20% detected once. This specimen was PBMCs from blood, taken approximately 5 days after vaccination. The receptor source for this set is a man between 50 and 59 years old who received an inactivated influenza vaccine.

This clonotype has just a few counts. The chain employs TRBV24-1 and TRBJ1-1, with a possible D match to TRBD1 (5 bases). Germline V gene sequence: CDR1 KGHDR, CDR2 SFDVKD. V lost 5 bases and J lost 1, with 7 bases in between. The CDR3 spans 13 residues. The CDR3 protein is CATSAQGNTEAFF. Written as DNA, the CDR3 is TGTGCCACCAGTGCTCAGGGGAACACTGAAGCTTTCTTT.

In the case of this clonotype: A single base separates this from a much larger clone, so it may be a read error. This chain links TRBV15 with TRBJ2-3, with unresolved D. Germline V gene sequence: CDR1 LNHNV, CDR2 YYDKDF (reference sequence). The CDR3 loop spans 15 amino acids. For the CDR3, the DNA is TGTGTCACCCACCGGGCGGTTCTTAGCACAGATACGCAGTATTTT. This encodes CVTHRAVLSTDTQYF.

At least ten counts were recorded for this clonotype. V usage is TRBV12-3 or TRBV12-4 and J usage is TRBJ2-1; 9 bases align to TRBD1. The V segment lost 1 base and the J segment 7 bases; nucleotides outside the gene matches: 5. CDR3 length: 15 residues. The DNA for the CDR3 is TGTGCCAGCAGTTTAGGACCGGGGACAGGGAATGAGCAGTTCTTC. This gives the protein CASSLGPGTGNEQFF.

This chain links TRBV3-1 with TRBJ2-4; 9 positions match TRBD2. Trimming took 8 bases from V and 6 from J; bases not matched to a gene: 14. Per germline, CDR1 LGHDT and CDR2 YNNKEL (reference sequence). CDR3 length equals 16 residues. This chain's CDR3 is CASGASGASWGNIQYF. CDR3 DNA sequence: TGTGCCAGCGGCGCTAGCGGGGCCTCCTGGGGAAACATTCAGTACTTC.

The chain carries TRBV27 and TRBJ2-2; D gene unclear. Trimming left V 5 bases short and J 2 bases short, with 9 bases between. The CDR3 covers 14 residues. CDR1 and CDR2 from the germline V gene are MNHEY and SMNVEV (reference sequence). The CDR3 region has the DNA TGTGCCAGCAGTATACGGATAAACACCGGGGAGCTGTTTTTT. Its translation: CASSIRINTGELFF.

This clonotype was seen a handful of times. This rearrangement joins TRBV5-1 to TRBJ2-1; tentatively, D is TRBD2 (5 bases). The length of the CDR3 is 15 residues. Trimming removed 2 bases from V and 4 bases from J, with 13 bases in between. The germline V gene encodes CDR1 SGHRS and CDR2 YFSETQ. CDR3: CASSLGSNGYNEQFF. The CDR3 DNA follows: TGCGCCAGCAGCTTAGGGAGCAACGGGTACAATGAGCAGTTCTTC. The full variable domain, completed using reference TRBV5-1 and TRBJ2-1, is KAGVTQTPRYLIKTRGQQVTLSCSPISGHRSVSWYQQTPGQGLQFLFEYFSETQRNKGNFPGRFSGRQFSNSRSEMNVSTLELGDSALYLCASSLGSNGYNEQFFGPGTRLTVL.

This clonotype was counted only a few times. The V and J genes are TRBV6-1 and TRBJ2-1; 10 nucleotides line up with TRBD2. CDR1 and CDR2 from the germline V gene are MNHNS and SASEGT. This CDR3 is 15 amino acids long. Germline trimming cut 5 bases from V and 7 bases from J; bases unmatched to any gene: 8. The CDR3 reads CASSPSGGALNEQFF. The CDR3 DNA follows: TGTGCCAGCAGTCCAAGCGGGGGGGCCTTGAATGAGCAGTTCTTC.

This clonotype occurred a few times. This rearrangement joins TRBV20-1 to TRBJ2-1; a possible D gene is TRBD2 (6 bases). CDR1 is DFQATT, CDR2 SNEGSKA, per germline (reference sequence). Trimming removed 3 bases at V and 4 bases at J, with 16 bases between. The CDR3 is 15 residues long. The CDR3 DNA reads TGCAGTGCTAGTCGCCCGGGACTCGCATACAATGAGCAGTTCTTC. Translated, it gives CSASRPGLAYNEQFF.

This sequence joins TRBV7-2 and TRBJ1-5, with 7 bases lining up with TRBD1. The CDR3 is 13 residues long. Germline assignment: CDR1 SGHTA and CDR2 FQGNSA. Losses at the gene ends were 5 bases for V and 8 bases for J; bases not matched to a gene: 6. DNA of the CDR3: TGTGCCAGCAGCCTAGGGGGCTTGGAGCCCCAGCATTTT. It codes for CASSLGGLEPQHF.

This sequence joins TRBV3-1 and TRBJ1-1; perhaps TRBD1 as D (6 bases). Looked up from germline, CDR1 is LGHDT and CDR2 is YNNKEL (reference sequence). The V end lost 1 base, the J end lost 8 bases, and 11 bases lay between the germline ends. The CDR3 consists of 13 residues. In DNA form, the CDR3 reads TGTGCCAGCAGCCAAGTGCGCAGGGGAGAAGCTTTCTTT. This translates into CASSQVRRGEAFF.

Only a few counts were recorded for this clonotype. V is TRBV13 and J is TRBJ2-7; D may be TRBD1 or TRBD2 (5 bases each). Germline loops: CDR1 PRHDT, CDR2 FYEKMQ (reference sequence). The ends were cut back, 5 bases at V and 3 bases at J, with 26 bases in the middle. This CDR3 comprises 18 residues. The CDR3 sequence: CASSQLEPTAKGLYEQYF. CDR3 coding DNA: TGTGCCAGCAGCCAACTAGAACCGACAGCGAAAGGGCTCTACGAGCAGTACTTC.